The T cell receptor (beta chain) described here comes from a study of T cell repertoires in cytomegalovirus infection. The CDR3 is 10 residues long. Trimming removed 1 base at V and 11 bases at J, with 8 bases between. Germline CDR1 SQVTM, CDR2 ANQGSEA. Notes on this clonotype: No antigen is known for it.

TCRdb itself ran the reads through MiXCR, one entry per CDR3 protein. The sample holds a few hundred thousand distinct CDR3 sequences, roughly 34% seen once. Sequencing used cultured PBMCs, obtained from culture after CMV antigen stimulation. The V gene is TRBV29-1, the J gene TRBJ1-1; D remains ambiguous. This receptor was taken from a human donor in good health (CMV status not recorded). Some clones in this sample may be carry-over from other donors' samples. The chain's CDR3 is CSVEVRAAFF. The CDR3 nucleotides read TGCAGCGTTGAAGTACGAGCGGCTTTCTTT.